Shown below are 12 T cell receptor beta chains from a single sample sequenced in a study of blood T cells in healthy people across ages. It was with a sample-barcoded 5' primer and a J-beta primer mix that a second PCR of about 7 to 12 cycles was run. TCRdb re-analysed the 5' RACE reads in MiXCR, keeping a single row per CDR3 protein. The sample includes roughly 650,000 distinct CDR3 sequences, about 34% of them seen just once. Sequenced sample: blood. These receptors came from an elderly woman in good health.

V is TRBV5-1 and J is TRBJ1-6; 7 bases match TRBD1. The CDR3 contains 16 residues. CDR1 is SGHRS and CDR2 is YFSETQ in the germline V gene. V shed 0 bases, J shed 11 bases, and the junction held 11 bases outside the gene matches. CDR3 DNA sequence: TGCGCCAGCAGCTTGGACAGGGGATTGGAAAGTCCACCCCTCCACTTT. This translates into CASSLDRGLESPPLHF.

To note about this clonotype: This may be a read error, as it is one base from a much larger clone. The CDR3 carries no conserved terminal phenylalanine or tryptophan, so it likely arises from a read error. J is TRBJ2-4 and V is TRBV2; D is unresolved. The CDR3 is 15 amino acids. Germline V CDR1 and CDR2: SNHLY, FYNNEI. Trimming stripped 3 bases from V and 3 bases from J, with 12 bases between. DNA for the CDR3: TGTGCCAGCAGTGAGGAGCTGGCAGTCAAAAACATTCAGTACTCC. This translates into CASSEELAVKNIQYS.

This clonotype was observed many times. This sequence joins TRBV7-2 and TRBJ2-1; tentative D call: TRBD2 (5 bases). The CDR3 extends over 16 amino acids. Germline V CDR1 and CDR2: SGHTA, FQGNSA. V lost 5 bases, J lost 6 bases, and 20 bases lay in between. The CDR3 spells CASSTSPAAAGNEQFF. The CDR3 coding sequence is TGTGCCAGCAGCACGAGCCCGGCTGCCGCGGGCAATGAGCAGTTCTTC.

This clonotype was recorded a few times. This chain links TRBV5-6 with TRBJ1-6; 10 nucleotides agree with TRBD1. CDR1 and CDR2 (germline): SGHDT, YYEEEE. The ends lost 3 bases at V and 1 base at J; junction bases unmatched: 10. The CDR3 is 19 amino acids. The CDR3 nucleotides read TGTGCCAGCAGCTCAAGTTATCGGGACAGGGGTTCCTATAATTCACCCCTCCACTTT. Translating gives CASSSSYRDRGSYNSPLHF.

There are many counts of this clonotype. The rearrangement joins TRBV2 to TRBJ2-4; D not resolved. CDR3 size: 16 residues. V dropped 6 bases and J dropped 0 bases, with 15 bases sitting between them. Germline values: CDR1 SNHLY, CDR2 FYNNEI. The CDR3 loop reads CASSQAPVIAKNIQYF. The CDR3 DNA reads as TGTGCCAGCAGCCAAGCCCCTGTCATAGCCAAAAACATTCAGTACTTC.

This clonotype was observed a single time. CDR3 nucleotide sequence: TGTGCCATCAGTGGAGACAGAAACACCGGGGAGCTGTTTTTT. Translating gives CAISGDRNTGELFF. The genes are TRBV10-3 and TRBJ2-2; TRBD1 might be the D (5 bases). Trimming cost V 4 bases and J 2 bases, with 8 bases left between them. This CDR3 comprises 14 residues. The germline V gene has CDR1 ENHRY and CDR2 SYGVKD.

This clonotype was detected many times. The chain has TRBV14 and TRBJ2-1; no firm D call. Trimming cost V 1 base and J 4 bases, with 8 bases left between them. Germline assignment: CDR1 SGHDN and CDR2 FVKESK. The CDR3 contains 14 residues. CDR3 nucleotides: TGTGCCAGCAGCCAAGGGACCATTTACAATGAGCAGTTCTTC. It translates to CASSQGTIYNEQFF.

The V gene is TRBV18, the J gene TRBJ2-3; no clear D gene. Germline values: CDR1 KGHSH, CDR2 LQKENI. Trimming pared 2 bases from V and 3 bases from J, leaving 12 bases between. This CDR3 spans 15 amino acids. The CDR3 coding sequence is TGTGCCAGCTCACCAGTGGGGTCTCGAACAGATACGCAGTATTTT. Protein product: CASSPVGSRTDTQYF.

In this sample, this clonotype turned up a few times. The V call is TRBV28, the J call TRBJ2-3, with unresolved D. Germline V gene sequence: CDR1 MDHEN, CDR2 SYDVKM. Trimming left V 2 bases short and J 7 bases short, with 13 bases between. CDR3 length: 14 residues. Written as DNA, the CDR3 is TGTGCCAGCAGTTTAGTAGGCAGCCTAAATACGCAGTATTTT. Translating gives CASSLVGSLNTQYF.

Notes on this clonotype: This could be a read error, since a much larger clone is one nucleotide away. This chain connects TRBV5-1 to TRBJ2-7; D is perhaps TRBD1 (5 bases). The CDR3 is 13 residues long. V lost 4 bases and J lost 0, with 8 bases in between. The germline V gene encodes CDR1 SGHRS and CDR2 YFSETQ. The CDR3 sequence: CASSQTASYEQYF. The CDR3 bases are TGCGCCAGCAGCCAGACAGCCTCCTACGAGCAGTACTTC.

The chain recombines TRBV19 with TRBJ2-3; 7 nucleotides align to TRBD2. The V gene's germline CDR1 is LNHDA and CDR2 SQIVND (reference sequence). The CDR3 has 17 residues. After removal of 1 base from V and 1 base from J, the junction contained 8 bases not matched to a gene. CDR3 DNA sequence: TGTGCCAGTAGTATAGTCTTGGCGGGGGAGGGCACAGATACGCAGTATTTT. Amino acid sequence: CASSIVLAGEGTDTQYF.

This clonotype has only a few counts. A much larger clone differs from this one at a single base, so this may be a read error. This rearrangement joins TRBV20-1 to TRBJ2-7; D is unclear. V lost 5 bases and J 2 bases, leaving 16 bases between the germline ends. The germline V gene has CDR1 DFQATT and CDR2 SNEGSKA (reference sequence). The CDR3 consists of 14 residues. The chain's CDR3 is CSALGSLKTYEQYF. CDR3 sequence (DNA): TGCAGTGCTCTCGGATCCCTCAAAACCTACGAGCAGTACTTC.